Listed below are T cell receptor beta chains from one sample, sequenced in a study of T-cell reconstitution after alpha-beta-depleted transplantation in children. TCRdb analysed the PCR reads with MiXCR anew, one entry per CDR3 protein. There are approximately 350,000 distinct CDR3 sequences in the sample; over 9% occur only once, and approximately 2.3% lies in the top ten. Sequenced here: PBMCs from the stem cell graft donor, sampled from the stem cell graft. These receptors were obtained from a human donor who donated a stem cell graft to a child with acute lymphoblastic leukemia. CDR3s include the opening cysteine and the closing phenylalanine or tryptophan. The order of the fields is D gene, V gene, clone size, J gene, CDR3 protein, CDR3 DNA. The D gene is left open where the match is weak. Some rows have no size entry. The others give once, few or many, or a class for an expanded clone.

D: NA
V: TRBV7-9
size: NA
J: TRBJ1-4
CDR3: CASSSSWGDNEKLFF
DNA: TGTGCCAGCAGCTCAAGTTGGGGTGACAATGAAAAACTGTTTTTT

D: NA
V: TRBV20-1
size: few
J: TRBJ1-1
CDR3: CSARKGGAVSEAFF
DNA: TGCAGTGCTAGAAAGGGGGGGGCTGTTTCTGAAGCTTTCTTT

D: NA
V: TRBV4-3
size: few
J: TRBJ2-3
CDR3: CASSQDPDSGGRGGSDTQYF
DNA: TGCGCCAGCAGCCAAGATCCCGATTCAGGAGGGAGAGGAGGGTCAGATACGCAGTATTTT

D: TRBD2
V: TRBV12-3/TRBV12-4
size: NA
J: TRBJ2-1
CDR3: CASSFPSVAGANEQFF
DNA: TGTGCCAGCAGTTTCCCGTCGGTAGCGGGAGCGAATGAGCAGTTCTTC

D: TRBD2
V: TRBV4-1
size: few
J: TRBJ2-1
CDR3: CASSHQTSGGVNINEQFF
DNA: TGCGCCAGCAGCCACCAGACTAGCGGGGGGGTAAACATCAATGAGCAGTTCTTC

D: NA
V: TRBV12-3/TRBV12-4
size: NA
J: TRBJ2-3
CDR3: CASRPRGPGTQYF
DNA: TGTGCCAGCAGACCCCGGGGCCCGGGGACGCAGTATTTT

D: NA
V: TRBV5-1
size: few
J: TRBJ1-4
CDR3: CASSTTGQAEKLFF
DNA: TGCGCCAGCAGCACGACAGGCCAGGCCGAAAAACTGTTTTTT

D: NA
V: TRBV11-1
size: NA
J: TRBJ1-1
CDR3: CASSHQGNTEAFF
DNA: TGTGCCAGCAGCCACCAGGGGAACACTGAAGCTTTCTTT

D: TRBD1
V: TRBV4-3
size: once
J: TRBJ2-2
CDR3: CASSQPRGSGGELFF
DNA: TGCGCCAGCAGCCAACCCAGGGGGTCTGGCGGGGAGCTGTTTTTT

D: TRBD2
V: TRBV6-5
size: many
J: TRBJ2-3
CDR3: CASAEGGLAGTDTQYF
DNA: TGTGCCAGCGCCGAAGGTGGGCTAGCGGGCACAGATACGCAGTATTTT